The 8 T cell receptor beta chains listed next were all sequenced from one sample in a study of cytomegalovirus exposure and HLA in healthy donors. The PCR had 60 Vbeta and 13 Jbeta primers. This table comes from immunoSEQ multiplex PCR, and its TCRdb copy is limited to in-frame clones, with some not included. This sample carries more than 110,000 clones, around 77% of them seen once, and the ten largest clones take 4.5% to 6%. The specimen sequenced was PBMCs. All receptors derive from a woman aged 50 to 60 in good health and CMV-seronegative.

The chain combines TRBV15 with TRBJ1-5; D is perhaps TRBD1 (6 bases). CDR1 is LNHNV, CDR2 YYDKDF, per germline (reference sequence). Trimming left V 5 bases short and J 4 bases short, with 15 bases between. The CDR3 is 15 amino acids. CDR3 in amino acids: CATSSEDSFNQPQHF. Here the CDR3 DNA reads TGTGCCACCAGCTCAGAGGACAGCTTTAATCAGCCCCAGCATTTT.

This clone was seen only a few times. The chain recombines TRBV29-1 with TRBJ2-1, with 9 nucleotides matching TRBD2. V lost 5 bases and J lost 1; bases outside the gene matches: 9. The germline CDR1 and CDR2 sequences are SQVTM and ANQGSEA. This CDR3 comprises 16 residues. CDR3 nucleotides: TGCAGCGTTACGGGACTAGCTGGTGGTTCCTACAATGAGCAGTTCTTC. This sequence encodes CSVTGLAGGSYNEQFF.

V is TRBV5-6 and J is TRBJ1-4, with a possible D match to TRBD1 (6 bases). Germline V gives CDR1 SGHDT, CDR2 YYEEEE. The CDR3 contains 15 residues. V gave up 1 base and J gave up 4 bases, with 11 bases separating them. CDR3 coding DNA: TGTGCCAGCAGCTTGAACAGGGCTTATAATGAAAAACTGTTTTTT. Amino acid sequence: CASSLNRAYNEKLFF.

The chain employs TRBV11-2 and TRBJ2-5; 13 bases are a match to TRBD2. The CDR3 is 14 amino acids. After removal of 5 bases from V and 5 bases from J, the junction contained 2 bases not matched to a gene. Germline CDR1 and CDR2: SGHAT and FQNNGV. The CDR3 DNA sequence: TGTGCCAGCAGCCCGACTAGCGGGGGGGAGACCCAGTACTTC. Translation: CASSPTSGGETQYF.

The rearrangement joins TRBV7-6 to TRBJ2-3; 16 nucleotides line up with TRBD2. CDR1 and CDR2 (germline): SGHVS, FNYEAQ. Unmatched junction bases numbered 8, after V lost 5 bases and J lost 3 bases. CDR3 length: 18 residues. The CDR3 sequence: CASSQGLAGGQVTDTQYF. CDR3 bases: TGTGCCAGCAGCCAGGGACTAGCGGGGGGGCAGGTAACAGATACGCAGTATTTT. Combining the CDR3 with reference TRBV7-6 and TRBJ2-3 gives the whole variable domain GAGVSQSPRYKVTKRGQDVALRCDPISGHVSLYWYRQALGQGPEFLTYFNYEAQQDKSGLPNDRFSAERPEGSISTLTIQRTEQRDSAMYRCASSQGLAGGQVTDTQYFGPGTRLTVL.

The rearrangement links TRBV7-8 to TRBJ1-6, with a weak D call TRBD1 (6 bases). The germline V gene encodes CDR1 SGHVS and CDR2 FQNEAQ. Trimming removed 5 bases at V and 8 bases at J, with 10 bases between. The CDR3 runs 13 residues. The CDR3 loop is CASSAHRDSPLHF. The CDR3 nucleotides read TGTGCCAGCAGCGCGCACAGGGATTCACCCCTCCACTTT.

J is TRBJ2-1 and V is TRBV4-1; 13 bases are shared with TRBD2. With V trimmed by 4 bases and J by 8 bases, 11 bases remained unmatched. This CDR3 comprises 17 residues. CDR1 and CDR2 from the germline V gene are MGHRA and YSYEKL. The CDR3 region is CASSRRITSGGAYEQFF. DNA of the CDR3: TGCGCCAGCAGCCGACGAATTACTAGCGGGGGGGCCTATGAGCAGTTCTTC.

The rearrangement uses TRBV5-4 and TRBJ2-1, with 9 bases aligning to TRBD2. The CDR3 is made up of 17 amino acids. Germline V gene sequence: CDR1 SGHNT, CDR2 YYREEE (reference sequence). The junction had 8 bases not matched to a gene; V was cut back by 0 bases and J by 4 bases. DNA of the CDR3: TGTGCCAGCAGCTTGGTGTTAGCGGGGGCCTATTACAATGAGCAGTTCTTC. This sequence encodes CASSLVLAGAYYNEQFF.